The next 25 T cell receptor beta chains were all read from a single sample in a study of human T cells and chemical hapten exposure. Noted time point: pre-sensitization, week 0. Treatment here: therapeutic diphenylcyclopropenone sensitization with weekly scalp DPC. Researchers extracted total RNA from unfractionated whole blood. TCRdb ran MiXCR on the RACE reads and lists one entry per CDR3 protein. The table has approximately 50,000 distinct CDR3 sequences, approximately 9.7% seen once. Sample: whole blood, taken in connection with sensitization to the hapten diphenylcyclopropenone (DPC). Receptors were obtained from a woman in her thirties with alopecia areata. Some clones in this sample may be carry-over from other donors' samples.

This clonotype has ten or more counts. The chain is built from TRBV28 and TRBJ2-3; 10 positions agree with TRBD2. The CDR3 has 16 amino acids. The germline CDR1 and CDR2 sequences are MDHEN and SYDVKM. V lost 3 bases and J lost 3; bases outside the gene matches: 6. The CDR3 nucleotides read TGTGCCAGCAGTTTCGTAGCGGGGGGTCGAACAGATACGCAGTATTTT. Amino acids: CASSFVAGGRTDTQYF.

This clonotype was recorded at least ten times. The chain joins TRBV5-1 to TRBJ1-1; 7 bases are a match to TRBD1. The germline CDR1 and CDR2 sequences are SGHRS and YFSETQ. V shed 4 bases and J 4 bases; nucleotides not matched to a gene: 13. The CDR3 consists of 16 residues. The CDR3 sequence: CASSLMTGRSGTEAFF. CDR3 DNA sequence: TGCGCCAGCAGCCTGATGACAGGGCGCAGTGGCACTGAAGCTTTCTTT. The variable domain in full, with the rest retrieved from reference TRBV5-1 and TRBJ1-1, is KAGVTQTPRYLIKTRGQQVTLSCSPISGHRSVSWYQQTPGQGLQFLFEYFSETQRNKGNFPGRFSGRQFSNSRSEMNVSTLELGDSALYLCASSLMTGRSGTEAFFGQGTRLTVV.

The chain joins TRBV19 to TRBJ2-1; D call uncertain. V was shortened by 4 bases and J by 4 bases, with 2 bases between the two germline ends. The CDR3 covers 11 residues. Germline V gene sequence: CDR1 LNHDA, CDR2 SQIVND (reference sequence). The CDR3 sequence is CASSRYNEQFF. The CDR3 coding sequence is TGTGCCAGTAGTAGATACAATGAGCAGTTCTTC.

The sample holds a few counts of this clonotype. The chain has TRBV7-9 and TRBJ2-1; 7 bases line up with TRBD2. This CDR3 comprises 14 residues. Trimming took 3 bases from V and 4 from J; bases not matched to a gene: 3. CDR1 and CDR2 (germline): SEHNR, FQNEAQ (reference sequence). The CDR3 nucleotides read TGTGCCAGCAGCTTCCAGGGAGGGTACAATGAGCAGTTCTTC. This codes for CASSFQGGYNEQFF.

This clonotype was seen many times. The chain employs TRBV7-2 and TRBJ2-7; 9 bases fit TRBD2. V shed 5 bases and J 0 bases; nucleotides not matched to a gene: 8. The CDR3 length is 16 residues. Germline lookup yields CDR1 SGHTA and CDR2 FQGNSA. CDR3 amino acids: CASSISVSGGSYEQYF. The CDR3 DNA reads TGTGCCAGCAGCATCTCCGTTAGCGGGGGCTCCTACGAGCAGTACTTC.

This clonotype was recorded at least ten times. V is TRBV7-2 and J is TRBJ2-7; D call uncertain. CDR3 length: 13 residues. The V end lost 0 bases, the J end lost 5 bases, and 8 bases lay between the germline ends. Germline V gene lookup returns CDR1 SGHTA and CDR2 FQGNSA. CDR3 loop: CASSLANRDEQYF. CDR3 sequence (DNA): TGTGCCAGCAGCTTAGCGAATCGGGACGAGCAGTACTTC.

The CDR3 bases are TGTGCCAGCAGTTTTTCTCCTACAGGGCCCGCGGGAGGAAAACTGTTTTTT. Its protein product is CASSFSPTGPAGGKLFF. The chain couples TRBV28 to TRBJ1-4; D perhaps matches TRBD1 (6 bases). This CDR3 comprises 17 residues. V was cut by 3 bases and J by 10 bases, with 24 bases left in between. Germline loops: CDR1 MDHEN, CDR2 SYDVKM.

This clonotype was seen many times. The chain carries TRBV6-1 and TRBJ1-6; tentative D call: TRBD1 (6 bases). From germline, CDR1 is MNHNS and CDR2 SASEGT. V was clipped by 2 bases and J by 9 bases, with 11 bases between them. The CDR3 sequence is 14 residues long. CDR3 protein: CASSEQDRRSPLHF. The CDR3 DNA is TGTGCCAGCAGTGAACAGGACAGACGTTCACCCCTCCACTTT.

This clonotype turned up a few times. J is TRBJ2-7 and V is TRBV5-1; D is undetermined. The CDR3 runs to 14 residues. The ends were cut back, 0 bases at V and 0 bases at J, with 7 bases in the middle. In germline, CDR1 is SGHRS, CDR2 YFSETQ. In DNA form, the CDR3 reads TGCGCCAGCAGCTTGGAGCCAGTCTCCTACGAGCAGTACTTC. The encoded protein is CASSLEPVSYEQYF.

This clonotype was recorded many times. This sequence joins TRBV28 and TRBJ1-5; TRBD1 matches at 7 bases. The CDR3 consists of 16 residues. Per germline, CDR1 MDHEN and CDR2 SYDVKM. V gave up 8 bases and J gave up 1 base; unmatched junction bases: 11. CDR3 sequence reads: CASGNSGTASNQPQHF. The CDR3 bases are TGTGCCAGCGGTAATTCCGGGACAGCAAGCAATCAGCCCCAGCATTTT.

The V call is TRBV20-1, the J call TRBJ2-1; TRBD2 matches 8 bases. V was pared by 1 base and J by 7 bases, with 9 bases of the junction left unmatched. The CDR3 has 15 amino acids. CDR1 DFQATT and CDR2 SNEGSKA come from the germline V gene (reference sequence). DNA of the CDR3: TGCAGTGCTAGAGTTCGGGAGGGAGGAAGGAATGAGCAGTTCTTC. Its protein is CSARVREGGRNEQFF.

The V and J genes are TRBV7-9 and TRBJ2-3; perhaps TRBD2 as D (5 bases). Trimming cost V 1 base and J 4 bases, with 18 bases left between them. The CDR3 runs 17 residues. Germline V CDR1 and CDR2: SEHNR, FQNEAQ (reference sequence). The CDR3 spells CASSLVLAGRLSDTQYF. Here the CDR3 DNA reads TGTGCCAGCAGCTTAGTCCTGGCGGGTCGACTTTCAGATACGCAGTATTTT.

A few counts support this clonotype. The V gene is TRBV27, the J gene TRBJ1-3, with D unclear. Trimming shortened V by 5 bases and J by 3 bases, and 11 bases separated the two germline ends. CDR1 is MNHEY, CDR2 SMNVEV, per germline (reference sequence). This CDR3 has 14 amino acids. Here the CDR3 DNA reads TGTGCCAGCAGTCGGACGGGTCGTGGAAACACCATATATTTT. Its translation is CASSRTGRGNTIYF.

This clonotype was detected a few times. This chain links TRBV20-1 with TRBJ2-7; 9 nucleotides match TRBD2. Looked up from germline, CDR1 is DFQATT and CDR2 is SNEGSKA (reference sequence). The length of the CDR3 is 18 residues. The trim removed 3 bases at V and 1 base at J, leaving 16 bases unmatched. CDR3 residues: CSARSAPAGGSFSYEQYF. The CDR3 region has the DNA TGCAGTGCTAGGTCGGCGCCAGCGGGGGGCTCTTTTTCCTACGAGCAGTACTTC.

Only a few counts were recorded for this clonotype. The chain carries TRBV9 and TRBJ2-1, with 7 positions matching TRBD2. J gave up 7 bases and V 0 bases, and 13 bases lay outside the gene matches. The CDR3 spans 17 residues. Germline V gives CDR1 SGDLS, CDR2 YYNGEE. CDR3 nucleotides: TGTGCCAGCAGCGTAGGATCTGGCGGGGGAGGCGGGAATGAGCAGTTCTTC. It translates to CASSVGSGGGGGNEQFF.

This clonotype was found many times. V is TRBV5-8 and J is TRBJ2-3, with D perhaps matching TRBD1 (6 bases). This CDR3 is 13 amino acids long. Germline V gives CDR1 SGHTS, CDR2 YDEGEE. The ends were cut back, 5 bases at V and 4 bases at J, with 11 bases in the middle. DNA of the CDR3: TGTGCCAGCAGGAAGGGGGTCTCAGATACGCAGTATTTT. Protein: CASRKGVSDTQYF.

CDR3: CASSFTTGSYEQYF. Here the CDR3 DNA reads TGTGCCAGCAGCTTTACGACGGGCTCTTACGAGCAGTACTTC. This chain connects TRBV7-2 to TRBJ2-7; unclear D gene. Germline V CDR1 and CDR2: SGHTA, FQGNSA. This CDR3 is 14 amino acids long. V was cut by 3 bases and J by 4 bases, with 13 bases left in between.

The chain has TRBV6-2 or TRBV6-3 and TRBJ1-1; the D is unclear. The V gene's germline CDR1 is MNHEY and CDR2 SVGEGT. V shed 7 bases and J shed 0 bases, with 15 bases lying between them. The CDR3 loop spans 15 amino acids. In nucleotides, the CDR3 is TGTGCCAGCATTGCCTACGGGCAAGTGAACACTGAAGCTTTCTTT. It yields the protein CASIAYGQVNTEAFF.

In this sample, this clonotype turned up many times. The rearrangement joins TRBV20-1 to TRBJ1-6, with TRBD1 matching 7 bases. This CDR3 is 16 amino acids long. The V segment lost 1 base and the J segment 6 bases; nucleotides outside the gene matches: 9. The germline V gene has CDR1 DFQATT and CDR2 SNEGSKA (reference sequence). CDR3 sequence (DNA): TGCAGTGCTAGAGCCCGGGAAGGGACAGTTAATTCACCCCTCCACTTT. Amino acid sequence: CSARAREGTVNSPLHF.

This clonotype has more than one count but fewer than ten. V gene TRBV7-2 combines with J gene TRBJ1-1, with D possibly being TRBD1 (5 bases). The CDR3 spans 14 residues. V lost 5 bases and J lost 5, with 15 bases in between. The V gene's germline CDR1 is SGHTA and CDR2 FQGNSA. The CDR3 DNA reads TGTGCCAGCAGCCCTCACGAGGGGAGAACTGAAGCTTTCTTT. Its translation: CASSPHEGRTEAFF.

This clonotype showed up just a few times. The chain has TRBV20-1 and TRBJ1-6; TRBD1 is a possible D gene (5 bases). The CDR3 spans 13 residues. Germline loops: CDR1 DFQATT, CDR2 SNEGSKA (reference sequence). V lost 3 bases and J 8 bases, leaving 11 bases between the germline ends. CDR3 sequence (DNA): TGCAGTGCTAGTCGGCAGGGACATTCACCCCTCCACTTT. Translation gives CSASRQGHSPLHF.

This clonotype showed up just a few times. V usage is TRBV5-1 and J usage is TRBJ2-7; D not resolved. Germline V gives CDR1 SGHRS, CDR2 YFSETQ. The CDR3 consists of 13 residues. With 0 bases removed from V and 2 bases from J, the gap between germline ends came to 6 bases. CDR3 region: CASSLGWAYEQYF. In nucleotides, the CDR3 is TGCGCCAGCAGCTTGGGGTGGGCCTACGAGCAGTACTTC.

The table lists this clonotype with a few counts. The J gene is TRBJ1-1, the V gene TRBV2; D gene ambiguous. The CDR3 is 14 residues long. V was clipped by 6 bases and J by 1 base, with 12 bases between them. Germline V CDR1 and CDR2: SNHLY, FYNNEI. The CDR3 sequence is CASRESTANTEAFF. CDR3 in DNA: TGTGCCAGCAGGGAAAGTACAGCGAACACTGAAGCTTTCTTT.

This chain uses TRBV5-4 with TRBJ2-3, with D tentatively TRBD2 (5 bases). V gave up 0 bases and J gave up 3 bases, with 8 bases separating them. Germline V gene sequence: CDR1 SGHNT, CDR2 YYREEE (reference sequence). This CDR3 is built from 14 residues. The CDR3 sequence is CASSLAGDTDTQYF. In DNA form, the CDR3 reads TGTGCCAGCAGCTTGGCCGGGGATACAGATACGCAGTATTTT.

This clonotype was seen a handful of times. The chain links TRBV6-6 to TRBJ2-1; 9 bases fit TRBD1. The V segment lost 2 bases and the J segment 9 bases; nucleotides outside the gene matches: 5. This CDR3 is 14 amino acids long. CDR1 and CDR2 (germline): MNHNY, SVGAGI (reference sequence). The CDR3 here is CASSYPGQGTEQFF. The CDR3 DNA is TGTGCCAGCAGTTACCCAGGACAGGGGACTGAGCAGTTCTTC.